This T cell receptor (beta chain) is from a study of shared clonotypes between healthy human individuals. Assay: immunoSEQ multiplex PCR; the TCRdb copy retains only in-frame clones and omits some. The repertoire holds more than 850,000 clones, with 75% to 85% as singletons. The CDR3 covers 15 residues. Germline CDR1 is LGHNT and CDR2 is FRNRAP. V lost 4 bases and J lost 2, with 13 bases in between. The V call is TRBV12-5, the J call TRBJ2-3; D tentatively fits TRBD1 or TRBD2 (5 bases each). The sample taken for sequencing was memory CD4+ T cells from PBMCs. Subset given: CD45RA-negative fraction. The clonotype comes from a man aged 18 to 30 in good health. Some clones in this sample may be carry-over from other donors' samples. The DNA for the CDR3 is TGTGCTAGTGGTTCCGGGACCGATTCCACAGATACGCAGTATTTT. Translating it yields CASGSGTDSTDTQYF.